Listed here is a single T cell receptor beta chain. Time point denoted: after dendritic cell vaccination, including at tumor progression/relapse. Only patients with spare fresh-frozen tumor and over two years of follow-up were included. Repertoires were generated with immunoSEQ multiplex PCR, while TCRdb's copy carries only in-frame clones and drops some. The sample lists tens of thousands of clones; over 65% were seen once. The data were taken from a study of glioma-infiltrating T cells after dendritic cell vaccination. Study as a whole: Dendritic cells derived from monocytes and pulsed with autologous tumor lysate formed the vaccine.

The TCR comes from a human donor with glioblastoma. This specimen was blood, taken after dendritic cell vaccination.

As DNA, the CDR3 is TGTGCCACCAGCGTGGGACAGGGGGCAGAGACCCAGTACTTC. It encodes CATSVGQGAETQYF. The rearrangement uses TRBV15 and TRBJ2-5; 12 bases are shared with TRBD1. V trimming: 5 bases; J trimming: 4 bases; junction bases outside the gene matches: 2. Germline values: CDR1 LNHNV, CDR2 YYDKDF (reference sequence). This CDR3 is 14 amino acids long.